This TCR beta chain was observed in a study of T cells after yellow fever vaccination. Study-level findings and limits: Re-detected after boosting: most primary clones, 96% of CD4 and 75% to 90% of CD8.

This clonotype was seen at least ten times. Its antigen remains unidentified. It was through 5'RACE template switching that TCR cDNA was made, with a universal primer site and UMIs added. TCRdb called the 5' RACE reads again in MiXCR, with one record for every CDR3 protein. The sample includes 100,000 to 150,000 distinct CDR3 sequences, more than 5.5% of them seen just once. Unmatched junction bases numbered 5, after V lost 5 bases and J lost 5 bases. Germline CDR1 is KGHDR and CDR2 is SFDVKD. This CDR3 has 14 residues. The sequences come from CD4+ T cells sorted from PBMCs, collected roughly 46 days after the first yellow fever vaccination. The sequence derives from a man aged 18 to 29 who received the YFV17D yellow fever vaccine. The genes are TRBV24-1 and TRBJ2-1; 7 bases map to TRBD1. CDR3 sequence reads: CATSAGTADNEQFF. The CDR3 DNA sequence: TGTGCCACCAGTGCCGGGACAGCCGACAATGAGCAGTTCTTC.